The 5 T cell receptor beta chains below all came from one sample that was sequenced in a study of cytomegalovirus exposure and HLA in healthy donors. PCR amplification relied on 60 Vbeta primers (plus 13 Jbeta primers). Here immunoSEQ multiplex PCR was the method, and the copy in TCRdb shows in-frame clones only, minus some. The repertoire holds about 88,000 clones, about 69% seen once, with about 16% in the top ten. Sequences were obtained from PBMCs. The receptors were sampled from a woman between 18 and 29 years old in good health and CMV-seropositive.

V is TRBV9 and J is TRBJ1-2, with a weak D call TRBD1 (6 bases). Germline CDR1 reads SGDLS; CDR2 reads YYNGEE. Trimming removed 0 bases at V and 7 bases at J, with 16 bases between. CDR3 size: 15 residues. The CDR3 bases are TGTGCCAGCAGCGTAGCCGCCGGGGGGGCCGGTGGCTACACCTTC. Residues: CASSVAAGGAGGYTF.

V and J are TRBV5-5 and TRBJ1-2; D gene unclear. The V and J ends lost 1 base and 8 bases respectively, with 12 bases between them. This CDR3 contains 13 residues. The germline CDR1 and CDR2 sequences are SGHKS and YYEKEE (reference sequence). The DNA for the CDR3 is TGTGCCAGCAGCTTGTTGGTAGGAGACGGCTACACCTTC. Encoded protein: CASSLLVGDGYTF. The complete variable domain, with remaining parts taken from reference TRBV5-5 and TRBJ1-2, reads DAGVTQSPTHLIKTRGQQVTLRCSPISGHKSVSWYQQVLGQGPQFIFQYYEKEERGRGNFPDRFSARQFPNYSSELNVNALLLGDSALYLCASSLLVGDGYTFGSGTRLTVV.

V usage is TRBV5-4 and J usage is TRBJ2-1, with 8 bases matching TRBD2. The CDR3 covers 13 residues. Per germline, CDR1 SGHNT and CDR2 YYREEE (reference sequence). V gave up 1 base and J gave up 12 bases; unmatched junction bases: 6. CDR3 bases: TGTGCCAGCAGCTTGCCGGTCGGGGGGGGGCAGTTCTTC. Translating gives CASSLPVGGGQFF.

This chain links TRBV19 with TRBJ2-7; TRBD1 matches at 11 bases. Germline CDR1 reads LNHDA; CDR2 reads SQIVND (reference sequence). The length of the CDR3 is 14 residues. J lost 6 bases, V lost 6 bases, and 7 bases had no gene match. This CDR3 is CASSSGTGGGEQYF. The CDR3 DNA sequence: TGTGCCAGTAGCTCCGGGACAGGGGGGGGCGAGCAGTACTTC.

This clone is a singleton in its sample. V is TRBV6-4 and J is TRBJ2-3; TRBD1 agrees at 12 bases. The CDR3 consists of 16 residues. V gave up 5 bases and J gave up 3 bases; unmatched junction bases: 6. Germline CDR1 MRHNA, CDR2 SNTAGT. CDR3 DNA: TGTGCCAGCAGTTTGGGGACAGGGGGCACGACAGATACGCAGTATTTT. Its translation: CASSLGTGGTTDTQYF.